These 8 T cell receptor beta chains share one sample of origin, sequenced in a study of T cell responses to AZD1222 COVID-19 vaccine. The assay was immunoSEQ multiplex PCR, and TCRdb's table has in-frame clones only and misses some. Of over 100,000 clones in the sample, roughly 87% were seen once. The source was peripheral blood, collected on day 0 of MenACWY control vaccination. The receptors originated from an adult in good health.

In its sample, this clone was seen a few times. The chain recombines TRBV7-2 with TRBJ2-2, with 8 bases matching TRBD2. Trimming removed 5 bases from V and 4 bases from J; junction bases left unmatched: 12. The germline CDR1 and CDR2 sequences are SGHTA and FQGNSA. This CDR3 region has 17 residues. CDR3 loop: CASSRYGTRGFTGELFF. The CDR3 DNA follows: TGTGCCAGCAGCCGCTATGGGACTAGGGGGTTCACCGGGGAGCTGTTTTTT. Variable domain in full (rest from reference TRBV7-2 and TRBJ2-2): GAGVSQSPSNKVTEKGKDVELRCDPISGHTALYWYRQSLGQGLEFLIYFQGNSAPDKSGLPSDRFSAERTGGSVSTLTIQRTQQEDSAVYLCASSRYGTRGFTGELFFGEGSRLTVL.

A single count supports this clone. V and J are TRBV7-2 and TRBJ2-1; D gene uncertain. This CDR3 has 16 amino acids. CDR1 and CDR2 (germline): SGHTA, FQGNSA. V was trimmed by 5 bases and J by 0 bases, leaving 14 bases between them. CDR3 bases: TGTGCCAGCAGCCCCCGGGCCAGCGACTCCTACAATGAGCAGTTCTTC. Amino acids: CASSPRASDSYNEQFF. Together with reference TRBV7-2 and TRBJ2-1, the CDR3 gives the full variable domain: GAGVSQSPSNKVTEKGKDVELRCDPISGHTALYWYRQSLGQGLEFLIYFQGNSAPDKSGLPSDRFSAERTGGSVSTLTIQRTQQEDSAVYLCASSPRASDSYNEQFFGPGTRLTVL.

This rearrangement joins TRBV28 to TRBJ1-1; D uncertain. The CDR3 contains 10 residues. Germline V gene lookup returns CDR1 MDHEN and CDR2 SYDVKM. V dropped 7 bases and J dropped 2 bases, with 2 bases sitting between them. Here the CDR3 reads CASINTEAFF. The DNA for the CDR3 is TGTGCCAGCATTAACACTGAAGCTTTCTTT.

V is TRBV6-2 or TRBV6-3 and J is TRBJ2-5; tentative D call: TRBD1 (5 bases). CDR1 is MNHEY, CDR2 SVGEGT, per germline. CDR3 length equals 14 residues. V shed 4 bases and J shed 3 bases, with 12 bases lying between them. CDR3 nucleotide sequence: TGTGCCAGCAGTTTCAGGGTTAGGGAAGAGACCCAGTACTTC. This encodes CASSFRVREETQYF.

The J gene is TRBJ2-3, the V gene TRBV10-3; D may be TRBD2 (6 bases). V gave up 10 bases and J gave up 4 bases, with 18 bases separating them. The CDR3 loop spans 14 amino acids. Germline CDR1 and CDR2: ENHRY and SYGVKD. Here the CDR3 reads CATSGGVGPDTQYF. The CDR3 DNA follows: TGTGCCACCAGCGGCGGGGTGGGCCCAGATACGCAGTATTTT.

This clone was picked up one time. The V and J genes are TRBV19 and TRBJ1-2; 8 bases match TRBD1. The germline CDR1 and CDR2 sequences are LNHDA and SQIVND (reference sequence). Germline trimming cut 6 bases from V and 6 bases from J; bases unmatched to any gene: 9. The CDR3 is 14 residues long. CDR3 residues: CASSQGTGGHGYTF. The CDR3 DNA is TGTGCCAGTAGCCAAGGCACAGGGGGGCATGGCTACACCTTC. The variable domain in full, completed from reference TRBV19 and TRBJ1-2, reads DGGITQSPKYLFRKEGQNVTLSCEQNLNHDAMYWYRQDPGQGLRLIYYSQIVNDFQKGDIAEGYSVSREKKESFPLTVTSAQKNPTAFYLCASSQGTGGHGYTFGSGTRLTVV.

In this sample, this clone turned up once. The chain couples TRBV4-1 to TRBJ1-1; unclear D gene. V was trimmed by 6 bases and J by 14 bases, leaving 22 bases between them. The CDR3 length is 13 residues. From germline, CDR1 is MGHRA and CDR2 YSYEKL. DNA for the CDR3: TGCGCCAGCAGGGAAGTTGTTGGGGATCCGTCCTTCTTT. Protein sequence: CASREVVGDPSFF.

This clone occurred once. The chain uses TRBV7-2 and TRBJ1-2, with a tentative D call TRBD1 (5 bases). The CDR3 runs to 14 residues. Trimming left V 0 bases short and J 1 base short, with 6 bases between. Germline CDR1 reads SGHTA; CDR2 reads FQGNSA. The DNA for the CDR3 is TGTGCCAGCAGCTTAGCCCAGGGTAACTATGGCTACACCTTC. This translates into CASSLAQGNYGYTF.